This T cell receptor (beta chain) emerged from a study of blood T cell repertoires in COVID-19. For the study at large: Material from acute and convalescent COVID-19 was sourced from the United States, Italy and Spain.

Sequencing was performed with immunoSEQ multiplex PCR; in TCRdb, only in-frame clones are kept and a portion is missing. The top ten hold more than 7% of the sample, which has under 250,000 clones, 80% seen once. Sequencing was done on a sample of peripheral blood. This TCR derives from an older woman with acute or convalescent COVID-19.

The CDR3 spells CASSPSVRGGETQYF. The CDR3 region has the DNA TGCGCCAGCAGTCCTAGCGTTCGGGGAGGAGAGACCCAGTACTTC. The gene calls are TRBV5-1 and TRBJ2-5, with a weak D call TRBD2 (6 bases). The CDR3 has 15 residues. Trimming pared 5 bases from V and 4 bases from J, leaving 18 bases between. The germline V gene has CDR1 SGHRS and CDR2 YFSETQ.